The entry below gives a single T cell receptor beta chain sequence along with its context. Its antigen is not identified. The investigators amplified TCR beta CDR3 regions from RNA transcripts. During a first-round RT-PCR of the TCR CDR3, the HTBI primer set was used. MiXCR, applied by TCRdb to the multiplex PCR reads, yields one record per CDR3 protein. The repertoire has 500,000 to 650,000 distinct CDR3 sequences, about 45% of them found once; the top ten carry around 44%. The data were obtained in a study of T cells in Graves' hyperthyroidism and ophthalmopathy. This CDR3 spans 16 amino acids. Trimming took 4 bases from V and 6 from J; bases not matched to a gene: 14. In germline, CDR1 is MNHNY, CDR2 SVGAGI (reference sequence). Overall study results and limits: In the blood, most expanded thyroid clonotypes above 0.001 appeared as well. A model using 13 V-J features told ophthalmopathy apart from stable hyperthyroidism.

This chain joins TRBV6-6 and TRBJ1-2; 7 positions match TRBD1. Sequenced material: peripheral blood or thyroid tissue (not recorded which). The receptor comes from an adult woman with Graves' disease, either hyperthyroidism or ophthalmopathy (not recorded which). As DNA, the CDR3 is TGTGCCAGCAGTTCATCCCTCTACAGGGGATCGAATGGCTACACCTTC. Protein product: CASSSSLYRGSNGYTF.